The clone carrying this T cell receptor (beta chain) was detected ten times or more. Its antigen is not identified. A read error may account for a junction end that differs from germline. TCR beta CDR3 amplification used RNA transcripts. Second-round multiplex PCR came after first-round RT-PCR with HTBI primers. One entry per CDR3 protein results from TCRdb running MiXCR on the multiplex PCR reads. The sample has about 500,000 distinct CDR3 sequences, about 35% seen once. The CDR3 runs to 15 residues. CDR1 is ENHRY, CDR2 SYGVKD, per germline. This entry belongs to a study of Graves' ophthalmopathy and Graves' hyperthyroidism. The study, taken as a whole, reports: A majority of expanded thyroid clonotypes exceeding 0.001 frequency were likewise present in blood. For separating ophthalmopathy from stable hyperthyroidism, a 13-signature model gave 85% to 90% sensitivity and approximately 80% specificity.

Exclusion applied to patients with other autoimmune diseases, uncontrolled infections, pregnancy or lactation. The evidence that diagnosis relied on was clinical symptoms, serum thyroxine, TRAb, thyroid ultrasound and orbital computed tomography. The sequenced sample consisted of peripheral blood or thyroid tissue (not recorded which). The genes are TRBV10-3 and TRBJ1-5; D uncertain. The receptor's source is an adult man with Graves' hyperthyroidism. CDR3 nucleotides: TGTGCCAGCAGTGAAAAATGGGCGGGCAATCAGCCCCAGCATTTT. Its protein is CASSEKWAGNQPQHF.